The source of this TCR beta chain is a study of control samples from healthy donors and cancer patients. Germline values: CDR1 MGHRA, CDR2 YSYEKL. The CDR3 consists of 16 residues. The V end was cut by 1 base, the J end by 1 base, with 14 bases between. The count of this clone is one. Measured with immunoSEQ multiplex PCR; TCRdb has only the in-frame clones, and not every one. In the table there are tens of thousands of clones, approximately 84% of which are singletons. The TCR comes from a man between 70 and 80 years old with lung cancer. The chain employs TRBV4-1 and TRBJ2-7; D perhaps matches TRBD1 (6 bases). The specimen sequenced was PBMCs. This CDR3 is CASSQAIEDRSYEQYF. The DNA of the CDR3 is TGCGCCAGCAGCCAAGCCATTGAGGACAGATCCTACGAGCAGTACTTC.